The 10 T cell receptor beta chains below come from one sample, sequenced in a study of OX40 agonist ivuxolimab in advanced cancers. Assay: immunoSEQ multiplex PCR; the TCRdb copy retains only in-frame clones and omits some. Of tens of thousands of clones in the sample, approximately 83% were seen once. Here the sequenced sample was CD4+ or CD8+ T cells sorted from blood, taken in a trial of the OX40 agonist ivuxolimab. The receptors shown here come from an adult with an advanced solid tumor such as melanoma, head and neck, liver or kidney cancer.

The J gene is TRBJ1-1, the V gene TRBV2; tentative D call: TRBD1 (5 bases). CDR1 is SNHLY and CDR2 is FYNNEI in the germline V gene. This CDR3 has 12 amino acids. V dropped 11 bases and J dropped 7 bases, with 17 bases sitting between them. The CDR3 coding sequence is TGTGCCTACGAGAGGGGTTTTGGTGAAGCTTTCTTT. Its translation is CAYERGFGEAFF.

To note about this clone: This may stem from a read error, because a much larger clone lies one nucleotide away. CDR3 sequence: CASSQDRAGNQPQHF. The CDR3 bases are TGTGCCAGCAGCCAAGACAGGGCCGGCAATCAGCCCCAGCATTTT. V gene TRBV4-2 combines with J gene TRBJ1-5; TRBD1 is a possible D gene (5 bases). This CDR3 is built from 15 residues. V gave up 0 bases and J gave up 2 bases, with 8 bases separating them. Germline V gene sequence: CDR1 LGHNA, CDR2 YNFKEQ.

This chain links TRBV7-9 with TRBJ1-5; D is ambiguous. Germline V CDR1 and CDR2: SEHNR, FQNEAQ (reference sequence). The CDR3 contains 14 residues. The germline V and J ends were trimmed by 5 bases and 4 bases, with 12 bases remaining between them. For the CDR3, the DNA is TGTGCCAGCAGCGCCGACACGGAGAATCAGCCCCAGCATTTT. It is translated as CASSADTENQPQHF.

The chain employs TRBV27 and TRBJ2-3; D ambiguous. The ends were cut back, 4 bases at V and 2 bases at J, with 16 bases in the middle. The CDR3 covers 16 residues. In germline, CDR1 is MNHEY, CDR2 SMNVEV (reference sequence). The CDR3 coding sequence is TGTGCCAGCAGTTCCCGTTCTAGGGTTACCACAGATACGCAGTATTTT. Its protein product is CASSSRSRVTTDTQYF.

The V call is TRBV20-1, the J call TRBJ2-1; D gene uncertain. Trimming left V 5 bases short and J 10 bases short, with 12 bases between. CDR1 is DFQATT and CDR2 is SNEGSKA in the germline V gene (reference sequence). The CDR3 has 11 residues. CDR3 region: CSAERWVEQFF. In nucleotides, the CDR3 is TGCAGTGCTGAGCGTTGGGTCGAGCAGTTCTTC.

The V call is TRBV5-1, the J call TRBJ2-7, with D hard to call. Deletions cut 0 bases from V and 1 base from J, with 5 bases between. The CDR3 has 13 residues. Per the germline V gene, CDR1 is SGHRS and CDR2 is YFSETQ. DNA for the CDR3: TGCGCCAGCAGCTTGGACGGATCCTACGAGCAGTACTTC. This encodes CASSLDGSYEQYF.

The count of this clone is one. The gene calls are TRBV5-6 and TRBJ1-1; D uncertain. The ends were cut back, 3 bases at V and 2 bases at J, with 8 bases in the middle. The CDR3 covers 13 residues. Per germline, CDR1 SGHDT and CDR2 YYEEEE. The CDR3 here is CASSSGFNTEAFF. CDR3 sequence (DNA): TGTGCCAGCAGCTCGGGCTTCAACACTGAAGCTTTCTTT.

The chain recombines TRBV6-6 with TRBJ2-7, with TRBD1 matching over 9 bases. CDR1 and CDR2 from the germline V gene are MNHNY and SVGAGI (reference sequence). This CDR3 region has 13 residues. V trimming: 4 bases; J trimming: 7 bases; junction bases outside the gene matches: 5. CDR3 residues: CASSSQGAREQYF. As DNA, the CDR3 is TGTGCCAGCAGTTCACAGGGGGCGAGGGAGCAGTACTTC.

This clone was observed a single time. CDR3 in amino acids: CASTPRGGGNQPQHF. DNA for the CDR3: TGTGCCAGTACCCCCCGGGGGGGAGGCAATCAGCCCCAGCATTTT. The chain recombines TRBV19 with TRBJ1-5; TRBD1 is a possible D gene (5 bases). Germline CDR1 is LNHDA and CDR2 is SQIVND (reference sequence). This CDR3 is built from 15 residues. V lost 7 bases, J lost 2 bases, and 15 bases lay in between.

This sequence joins TRBV7-9 and TRBJ2-7; no reliable D call. Germline V gene lookup returns CDR1 SEHNR and CDR2 FQNEAQ (reference sequence). Trimming left V 5 bases short and J 3 bases short, with 5 bases between. The CDR3 sequence is 11 residues long. CDR3 loop: CASSASYEQYF. DNA of the CDR3: TGTGCCAGCAGCGCGAGCTACGAGCAGTACTTC.